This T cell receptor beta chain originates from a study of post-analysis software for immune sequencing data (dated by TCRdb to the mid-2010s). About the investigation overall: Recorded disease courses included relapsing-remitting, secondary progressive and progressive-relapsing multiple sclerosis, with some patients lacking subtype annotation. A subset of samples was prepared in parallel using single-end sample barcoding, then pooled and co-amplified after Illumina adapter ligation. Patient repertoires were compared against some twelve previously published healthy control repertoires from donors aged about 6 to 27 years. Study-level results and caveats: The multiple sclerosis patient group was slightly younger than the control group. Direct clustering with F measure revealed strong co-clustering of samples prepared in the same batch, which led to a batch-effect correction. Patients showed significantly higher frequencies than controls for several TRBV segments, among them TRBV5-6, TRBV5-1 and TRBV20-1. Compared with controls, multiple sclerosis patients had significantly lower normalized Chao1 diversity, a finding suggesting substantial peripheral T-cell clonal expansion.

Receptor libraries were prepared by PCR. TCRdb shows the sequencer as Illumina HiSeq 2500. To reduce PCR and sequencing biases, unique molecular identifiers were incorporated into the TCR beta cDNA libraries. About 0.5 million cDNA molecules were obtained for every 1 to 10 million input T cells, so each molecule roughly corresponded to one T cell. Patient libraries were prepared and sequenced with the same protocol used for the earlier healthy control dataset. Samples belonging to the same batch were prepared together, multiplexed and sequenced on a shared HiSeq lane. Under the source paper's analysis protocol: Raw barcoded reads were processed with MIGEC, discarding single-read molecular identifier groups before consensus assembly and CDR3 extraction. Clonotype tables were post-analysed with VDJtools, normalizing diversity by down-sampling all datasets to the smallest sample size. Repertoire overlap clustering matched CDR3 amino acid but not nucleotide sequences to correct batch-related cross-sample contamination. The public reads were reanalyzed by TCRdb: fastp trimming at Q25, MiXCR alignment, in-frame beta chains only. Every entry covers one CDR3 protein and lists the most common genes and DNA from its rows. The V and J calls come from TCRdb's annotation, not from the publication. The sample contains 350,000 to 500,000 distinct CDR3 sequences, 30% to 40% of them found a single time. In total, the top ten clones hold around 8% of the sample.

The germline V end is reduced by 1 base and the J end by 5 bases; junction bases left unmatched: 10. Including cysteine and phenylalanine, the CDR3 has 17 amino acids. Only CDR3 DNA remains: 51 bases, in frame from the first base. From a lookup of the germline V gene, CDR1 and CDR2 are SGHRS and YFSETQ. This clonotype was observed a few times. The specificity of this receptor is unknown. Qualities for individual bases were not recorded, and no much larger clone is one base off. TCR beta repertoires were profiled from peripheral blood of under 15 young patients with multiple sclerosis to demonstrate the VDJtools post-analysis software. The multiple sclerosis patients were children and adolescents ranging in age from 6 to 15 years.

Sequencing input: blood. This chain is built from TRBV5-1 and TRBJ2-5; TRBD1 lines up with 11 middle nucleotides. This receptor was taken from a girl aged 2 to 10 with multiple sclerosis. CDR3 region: CASSLLPSGTGGETQYF. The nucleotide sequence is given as TGCGCCAGCAGCTTGCTCCCCTCCGGGACAGGGGGTGAGACCCAGTACTTC.